This T cell receptor (beta chain) was recovered during a study of regulatory T cells in long-lasting Graves disease. Regarding time point: newly diagnosed GD, antithyroid drugs for less than 3 months. From PBMCs, RNA was extracted and then used to make the TCR library. V shed 2 bases and J shed 7 bases, with 11 bases lying between them. The CDR3 is made up of 13 amino acids. Germline V gene lookup returns CDR1 GTSNPN and CDR2 SVGIG (reference sequence). HTBI primers from iRepertoire and Arm-PCR of CDR3 regions yielded the TCR beta libraries. TCRdb reprocessed the multiplex PCR reads with MiXCR, giving one entry per CDR3 protein. The sample records hundreds of thousands of distinct CDR3 sequences, roughly 17% being singletons. Study results and caveats: There was favoring of TRBV28, TRBJ1-2 and TRBJ2-5 in persistent disease.

This clonotype was counted at least ten times. Antigen specificity is unknown. These data were likewise used in another study, on T cells in Graves' hyperthyroidism and ophthalmopathy.

This clonotype was obtained from a man between 40 and 49 years old with Graves disease. The chain couples TRBV30 to TRBJ1-4; D unclear. Sequencing was performed on peripheral blood mononuclear cells (PBMCs), taken at new diagnosis, from a patient treated with antithyroid drugs. CDR3 sequence (DNA): TGTGCCTGGAGTCTAGGCCCGACTGAAAAACTGTTTTTT. Its translation: CAWSLGPTEKLFF.